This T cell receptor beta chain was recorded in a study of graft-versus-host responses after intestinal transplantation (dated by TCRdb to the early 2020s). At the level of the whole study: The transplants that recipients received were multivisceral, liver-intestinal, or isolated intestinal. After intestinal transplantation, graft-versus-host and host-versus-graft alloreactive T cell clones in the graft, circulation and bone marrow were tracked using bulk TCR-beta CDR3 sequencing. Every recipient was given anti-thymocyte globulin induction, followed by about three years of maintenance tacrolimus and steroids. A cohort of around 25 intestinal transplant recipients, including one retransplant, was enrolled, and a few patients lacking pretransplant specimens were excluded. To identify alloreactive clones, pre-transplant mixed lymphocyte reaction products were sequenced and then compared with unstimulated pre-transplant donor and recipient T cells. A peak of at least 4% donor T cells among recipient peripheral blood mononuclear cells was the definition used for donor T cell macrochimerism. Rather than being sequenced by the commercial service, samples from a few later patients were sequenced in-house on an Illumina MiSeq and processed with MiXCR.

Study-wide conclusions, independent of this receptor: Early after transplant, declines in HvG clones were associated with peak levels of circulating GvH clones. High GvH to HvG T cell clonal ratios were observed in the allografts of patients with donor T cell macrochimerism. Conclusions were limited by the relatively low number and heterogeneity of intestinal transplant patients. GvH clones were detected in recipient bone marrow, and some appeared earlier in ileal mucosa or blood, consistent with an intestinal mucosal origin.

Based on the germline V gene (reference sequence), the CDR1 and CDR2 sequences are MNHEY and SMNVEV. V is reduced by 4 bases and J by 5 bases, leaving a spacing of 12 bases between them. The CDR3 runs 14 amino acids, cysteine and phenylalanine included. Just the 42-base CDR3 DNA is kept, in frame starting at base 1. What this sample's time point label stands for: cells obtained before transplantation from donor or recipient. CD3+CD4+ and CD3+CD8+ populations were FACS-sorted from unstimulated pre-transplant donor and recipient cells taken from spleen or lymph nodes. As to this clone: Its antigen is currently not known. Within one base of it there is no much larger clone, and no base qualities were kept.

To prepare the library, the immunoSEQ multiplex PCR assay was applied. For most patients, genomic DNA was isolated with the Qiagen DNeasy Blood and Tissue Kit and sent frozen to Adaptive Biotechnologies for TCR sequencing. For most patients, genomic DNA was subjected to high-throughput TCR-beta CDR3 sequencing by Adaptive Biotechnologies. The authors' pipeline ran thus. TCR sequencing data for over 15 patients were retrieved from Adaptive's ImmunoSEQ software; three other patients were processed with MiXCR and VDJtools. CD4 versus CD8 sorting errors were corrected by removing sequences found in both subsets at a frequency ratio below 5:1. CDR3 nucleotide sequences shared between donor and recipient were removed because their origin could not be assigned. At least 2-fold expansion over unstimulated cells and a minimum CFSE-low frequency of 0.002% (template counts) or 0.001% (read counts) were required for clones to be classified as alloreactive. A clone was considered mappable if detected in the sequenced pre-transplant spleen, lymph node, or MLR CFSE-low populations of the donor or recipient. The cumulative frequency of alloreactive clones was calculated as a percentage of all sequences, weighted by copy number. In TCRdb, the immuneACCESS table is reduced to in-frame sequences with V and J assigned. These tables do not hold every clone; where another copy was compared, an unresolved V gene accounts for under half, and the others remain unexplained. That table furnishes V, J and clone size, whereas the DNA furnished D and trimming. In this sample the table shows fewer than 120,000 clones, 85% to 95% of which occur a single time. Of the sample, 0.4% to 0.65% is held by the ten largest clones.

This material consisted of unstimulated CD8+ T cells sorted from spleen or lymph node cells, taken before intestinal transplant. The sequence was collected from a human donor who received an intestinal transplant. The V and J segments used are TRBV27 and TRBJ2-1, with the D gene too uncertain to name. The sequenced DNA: TGTGCCAGCAGTTATCAAAATTTCGACAATGAGCAGTTCTTC. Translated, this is CASSYQNFDNEQFF.